A selection of T cell receptor beta chains follows, all from one sample in a study of human T cells and chemical hapten exposure. Via MiXCR, TCRdb re-called the RACE reads, giving one row per CDR3 protein. Altogether over 300,000 distinct CDR3 sequences are present, 4% to 6% being singletons, with the ten largest covering about 2.5%. The specimen comprised whole blood, sampled in connection with sensitization to the hapten diphenylcyclopropenone (DPC). The receptor source for this set is a woman aged 45-59 years with alopecia areata. Some clones in this sample may be carry-over from other donors' samples. Each CDR3 is given with its conserved first and last residue. D genes are given only for firm matches. Expanded clones get a size class; other rows say once, few or many, or leave the size out.

few	TRBD2	TRBV18	TRBJ2-3	TGTGCCAGCTCATCGGCGGGAGGAGTAGGAGATACGCAGTATTTT	CASSSAGGVGDTQYF
-	-	TRBV29-1	TRBJ1-5	TGCAGCGTTGAAATAGGTGGAGGGACCCGTACCCAGCATTTT	CSVEIGGGTRTQHF
few	-	TRBV29-1	TRBJ2-3	TGCAGCGTTCGGAGCGCCGGCGCAGATACGCAGTATTTT	CSVRSAGADTQYF
many	TRBD1	TRBV7-2	TRBJ1-5	TGTGCCAGCAGCCCTCCCTGGACAGGTAACGGTCAGCCCCAGCATTTT	CASSPPWTGNGQPQHF
-	-	TRBV5-1	TRBJ1-1	TGCGCCAGCAGCTTGTTGGGGGGCGCCCCGAACACTGAAGCTTTCTTT	CASSLLGGAPNTEAFF
many	-	TRBV5-1	TRBJ1-1	TGTGCCAGCAGCTTGGACAGTAACACTGAAGCTTTCTTT	CASSLDSNTEAFF
few	-	TRBV10-3	TRBJ2-1	TGTGCCATCAGTGAGTCTATAGAATGGTCTTGGGTCTTC	CAISESIEWSWVF
many	-	TRBV7-2	TRBJ2-7	TGTGCCAGCAGCTTAGCGGGAAGGAGCTCCTACGAGCAGTACTTC	CASSLAGRSSYEQYF
few	-	TRBV6-5	TRBJ1-2	TGTGCCAGCGGCGAACAGCGGACTAACTATGGCTACACCTTC	CASGEQRTNYGYTF
many	TRBD1	TRBV19	TRBJ2-7	TGTGCCAGTAGTCCAGGAGTGGGACAGATAAGCTCCTACGAGCAGTACTTC	CASSPGVGQISSYEQYF
-	-	TRBV12-5	TRBJ1-4	TGTGCTAGTGGCCAAGGACAAGGGAGGGAAAAACTGTTTTTT	CASGQGQGREKLFF
many	-	TRBV30	TRBJ2-1	TGTGCCTGGGGTAAAAAGCGGATAAGCTCCTACAATGAGCAGTTCTTC	CAWGKKRISSYNEQFF
many	TRBD1	TRBV6-2/TRBV6-3	TRBJ2-7	TGTGCCAGCATCACCAGGGACAGGGGCCACGAGCAGTACTTC	CASITRDRGHEQYF
few	-	TRBV6-1	TRBJ2-1	TGTGCCAGCAGTGAAGGGGTTAAAAGAAACAATGAGCAGTTCTTC	CASSEGVKRNNEQFF
-	-	TRBV11-2	TRBJ1-2	TGTGCCAGCAGCTCCGTGGTGGCCTATGGCTACACCTTC	CASSSVVAYGYTF
many	-	TRBV14	TRBJ2-3	TGTGCCAGCAGCCAAGATCTCCAGGTCACAGATACGCAGTATTTT	CASSQDLQVTDTQYF
many	-	TRBV5-1	TRBJ2-5	TGCGCCAGCAGTGCGGTAATCGTAGAGACCCAGTACTTC	CASSAVIVETQYF
few	TRBD2	TRBV5-4	TRBJ2-3	TGTGCCTCCCGCCGGGGACTAGCGGGAGGCCTCCTCACAGATACGCAGTATTTT	CASRRGLAGGLLTDTQYF
-	TRBD1	TRBV19	TRBJ1-6	TGTGCCAGTACGCCGGGGACAGCCAATTCACCCCTCCACTTT	CASTPGTANSPLHF
few	TRBD1	TRBV15	TRBJ1-4	TGTGCCACCAGCAGAGATCCCCCGACAGGGCGGAATGAAAAACTGTTTTTT	CATSRDPPTGRNEKLFF
many	TRBD2	TRBV28	TRBJ2-3	TGTGCCAGCAGCCCGGAGCGGGGGGGCGTATGGGCAGATACGCAGTATTTT	CASSPERGGVWADTQYF
-	TRBD2	TRBV20-1	TRBJ2-3	TGCAGTGCTAGACTAGCGGGGGGGGTAGATACGCAGTATTTT	CSARLAGGVDTQYF
many	TRBD1	TRBV12-3/TRBV12-4	TRBJ2-1	TGTGCCAGCAATACAGGGGGCCATGAGCAGTTCTTC	CASNTGGHEQFF
-	-	TRBV30	TRBJ1-1	TGTGCCTGGGGCAAGAAAAGCGCTGAAGCTTTCTTT	CAWGKKSAEAFF
many	TRBD2	TRBV28	TRBJ2-4	TGTGCCAGCAGTGCGGGGGGGCAAAACATTCAGTACTTC	CASSAGGQNIQYF
many	TRBD1	TRBV4-1	TRBJ1-6	TGCGCCAGCAGCCAGCCCAACAGGGGACGGAATTCACCCCTCCACTTT	CASSQPNRGRNSPLHF